Listed here are 9 T cell receptor beta chains from one sample, sequenced in a study of blood T cell repertoires in COVID-19. Profiling relied on immunoSEQ multiplex PCR, and the TCRdb table lists in-frame clones only, not all of them. The table lists 150,000 to 200,000 clones, less than 90% of them singletons, with about 14% in the top ten. Sequenced material: peripheral blood. The receptors were gathered from a woman in her 70s with COVID-19, enrolled during active disease.

J is TRBJ1-2 and V is TRBV24-1; the D is unclear. The CDR3 is 11 residues long. The V end was cut by 0 bases, the J end by 7 bases, with 2 bases between. Germline assignment: CDR1 KGHDR and CDR2 SFDVKD. Here the CDR3 reads CATSDLRGYTF. CDR3 bases: TGTGCCACCAGTGATTTGCGTGGCTACACCTTC.

V and J are TRBV30 and TRBJ2-7; weak D call: TRBD2 (6 bases). Germline CDR1 and CDR2: GTSNPN and SVGIG (reference sequence). The CDR3 loop spans 15 amino acids. V was pared by 0 bases and J by 2 bases, with 14 bases between. The CDR3 reads CAWSVSGTGAYEQYF. CDR3 sequence (DNA): TGTGCCTGGAGTGTTTCCGGGACGGGGGCCTACGAGCAGTACTTC.

The chain combines TRBV28 with TRBJ2-1; 7 nucleotides align to TRBD1. Trimming at V came to 5 bases and at J to 5 bases, leaving 6 bases not matched to a gene. The CDR3 covers 14 residues. Looked up from germline, CDR1 is MDHEN and CDR2 is SYDVKM. The CDR3 here is CASSPTGKNNEQFF. The CDR3 DNA follows: TGTGCCAGCAGTCCGACAGGGAAGAACAATGAGCAGTTCTTC.

V gene TRBV7-2 combines with J gene TRBJ1-2, with D possibly matching TRBD1 (5 bases). Trimming shortened V by 4 bases and J by 5 bases, and 11 bases separated the two germline ends. The germline V gene encodes CDR1 SGHTA and CDR2 FQGNSA. The length of the CDR3 is 13 residues. The CDR3 is CASSSRQSYGYTF. CDR3 bases: TGTGCCAGCAGCTCACGACAGTCATATGGCTACACCTTC.

The gene calls are TRBV14 and TRBJ1-2; TRBD1 agrees at 7 bases. CDR1 is SGHDN, CDR2 FVKESK, per germline. The CDR3 is made up of 18 amino acids. V shed 3 bases and J 2 bases; nucleotides not matched to a gene: 15. DNA for the CDR3: TGTGCCAGCAGCCAGGGAGGCTTTTTTGAGGGGGCGAACTATGGCTACACCTTC. Encoded protein: CASSQGGFFEGANYGYTF.

The chain links TRBV24-1 to TRBJ2-3; maybe TRBD1 (5 bases). The CDR3 loop spans 13 amino acids. Germline-derived CDR1 and CDR2 are KGHDR and SFDVKD. V was pared by 12 bases and J by 6 bases, with 18 bases between. CDR3 in DNA: TGTGCCGTAGGGGCTTTGGTCGGGGATACGCAGTATTTT. Protein sequence: CAVGALVGDTQYF.

The chain links TRBV19 to TRBJ1-5, with 7 bases matching TRBD1. J gave up 0 bases and V 4 bases, and 6 bases lay outside the gene matches. CDR3 size: 16 residues. Germline CDR1 and CDR2: LNHDA and SQIVND (reference sequence). The CDR3 DNA reads as TGTGCCAGTAGTACCCACGGGACAGTTAGCAATCAGCCCCAGCATTTT. It encodes CASSTHGTVSNQPQHF.

This clone was observed once. V and J are TRBV19 and TRBJ2-1, with 7 bases lining up with TRBD1. CDR3 length: 14 residues. V was clipped by 0 bases and J by 12 bases; unmatched bases: 8. The germline CDR1 and CDR2 sequences are LNHDA and SQIVND (reference sequence). CDR3 sequence reads: CASSIDHRGLVQFF. CDR3 DNA: TGTGCCAGTAGTATAGATCATAGGGGGCTCGTGCAGTTCTTC.

This rearrangement joins TRBV7-3 to TRBJ2-2, with a weak D call TRBD2 (5 bases). Germline V gene data show CDR1 as SGHTA and CDR2 as FQGTGA. The CDR3 contains 14 residues. V was cut by 5 bases and J by 6 bases, with 13 bases left in between. Here the CDR3 reads CASSRKTNAGELFF. The CDR3 DNA reads as TGTGCCAGCAGCCGAAAGACTAACGCCGGGGAGCTGTTTTTT.